One sample yielded the 20 T cell receptor beta chains listed below, sequenced in a study of blood T cell repertoires in COVID-19. The assay was immunoSEQ multiplex PCR, and TCRdb's table has in-frame clones only and misses some. The data show about 140,000 clones, approximately 88% seen once. Material for sequencing was PBMCs or T cells enriched from blood (not recorded which). Source of these receptors: a man between 70 and 80 years old who had been exposed to COVID-19.

The sample holds a few counts of this clone. V usage is TRBV5-4 and J usage is TRBJ1-3; D is perhaps TRBD1 (6 bases). In germline, CDR1 is SGHNT, CDR2 YYREEE (reference sequence). CDR3 length: 17 amino acids. V gave up 4 bases and J gave up 0 bases, with 17 bases separating them. CDR3 amino acids: CASSQDSRLSSGNTIYF. Here the CDR3 DNA reads TGTGCCAGCAGCCAGGACAGCCGGCTGAGCTCTGGAAACACCATATATTTT. The variable domain in full, with the rest retrieved from reference TRBV5-4 and TRBJ1-3, is ETGVTQSPTHLIKTRGQQVTLRCSSQSGHNTVSWYQQALGQGPQFIFQYYREEENGRGNFPPRFSGLQFPNYSSELNVNALELDDSALYLCASSQDSRLSSGNTIYFGEGSWLTVV.

This chain joins TRBV27 and TRBJ1-6, with D possibly matching TRBD1 (6 bases). The CDR3 has 16 residues. In germline, CDR1 is MNHEY, CDR2 SMNVEV (reference sequence). The ends were cut back, 5 bases at V and 7 bases at J, with 18 bases in the middle. CDR3 region: CASSLLGALGNSPLHF. In nucleotides, the CDR3 is TGTGCCAGCAGTCTCCTGGGGGCTTTAGGAAATTCACCCCTCCACTTT.

V gene TRBV6-6 combines with J gene TRBJ2-7; 10 nucleotides agree with TRBD2. The CDR3 is 14 residues long. Trimming cost V 9 bases and J 0 bases; bases outside gene matches: 5. Germline CDR1 reads MNHNY; CDR2 reads SVGAGI (reference sequence). CDR3 sequence (DNA): TGTGCCAGTTTGGCTAGCGGGAGCTCCTACGAGCAGTACTTC. Translated, it gives CASLASGSSYEQYF.

This clone was seen a single time. The V gene is TRBV29-1, the J gene TRBJ1-1, with D hard to call. Trimming removed 5 bases at V and 0 bases at J, with 16 bases between. Germline-derived CDR1 and CDR2 are SQVTM and ANQGSEA. CDR3 length: 15 amino acids. Written as DNA, the CDR3 is TGCAGCGTTCATGGGCCCCCAGGAATGAACACTGAAGCTTTCTTT. Its translation is CSVHGPPGMNTEAFF.

This clone was recorded a few times. This chain joins TRBV10-3 and TRBJ1-4; a weak D match, TRBD1 (6 bases). Germline CDR1 is ENHRY and CDR2 is SYGVKD. Deletions cut 6 bases from V and 8 bases from J, with 16 bases between. The length of the CDR3 is 14 residues. CDR3 sequence reads: CAISGRGPSEKLFF. CDR3 DNA sequence: TGTGCCATCAGCGGCAGGGGACCAAGCGAAAAACTGTTTTTT.

The CDR3 DNA sequence: TGCGCCAGCACCGAGCGGGGGGGCGGCACCGGGGAGCTGTTTTTT. This sequence encodes CASTERGGGTGELFF. The genes are TRBV5-1 and TRBJ2-2; 10 bases agree with TRBD2. After removal of 6 bases from V and 4 bases from J, the junction contained 6 bases not matched to a gene. CDR3 length: 15 amino acids. Germline-derived CDR1 and CDR2 are SGHRS and YFSETQ.

A single count supports this clone. This chain joins TRBV19 and TRBJ1-1; 10 positions match TRBD1. J lost 1 base, V lost 7 bases, and 12 bases had no gene match. Per germline, CDR1 LNHDA and CDR2 SQIVND (reference sequence). This CDR3 spans 17 amino acids. The CDR3 DNA reads as TGTGCCAGTAACCATCCCGGGACAGGGGCAACGAACACTGAAGCTTTCTTT. It is translated as CASNHPGTGATNTEAFF.

This clone was counted once. This chain uses TRBV2 with TRBJ2-2; D not certain. V lost 10 bases, J lost 4 bases, and 16 bases lay in between. This CDR3 contains 14 residues. CDR1 SNHLY and CDR2 FYNNEI come from the germline V gene. The CDR3 loop reads CANRYAAATGELFF. The CDR3 nucleotides read TGTGCCAACCGATACGCGGCAGCCACCGGGGAGCTGTTTTTT.

The chain recombines TRBV7-8 with TRBJ1-2; 10 bases agree with TRBD1. This CDR3 has 14 amino acids. V trimming: 6 bases; J trimming: 8 bases; junction bases outside the gene matches: 9. CDR1 and CDR2 (germline): SGHVS, FQNEAQ. CDR3 DNA: TGTGCCAGCAGACAGTCCGGGACAGGGGACGGCTACACCTTC. Its protein is CASRQSGTGDGYTF.

The sample holds one count of this clone. V usage is TRBV6-2 or TRBV6-3 and J usage is TRBJ2-5; maybe TRBD1 (6 bases). The CDR3 extends over 15 amino acids. Per germline, CDR1 MNHEY and CDR2 SVGEGT. The V gene lost 0 bases and the J gene lost 7 bases, with 15 bases spanning the gap. This chain's CDR3 is CASSYSILGAGTQYF. The CDR3 DNA is TGTGCCAGCAGTTACTCGATTCTGGGGGCAGGGACCCAGTACTTC.

The chain uses TRBV5-6 and TRBJ2-6; D is perhaps TRBD2 (6 bases). V lost 0 bases to trimming and J lost 4 bases, with 14 bases between them. Germline V gives CDR1 SGHDT, CDR2 YYEEEE. This CDR3 has 17 amino acids. CDR3 loop: CASSLGRRETGANVLTF. For the CDR3, the DNA is TGTGCCAGCAGCTTGGGTCGTCGGGAGACCGGGGCCAACGTCCTGACTTTC.

The chain employs TRBV24-1 and TRBJ2-5; D is unresolved. This CDR3 region has 11 residues. Looked up from germline, CDR1 is KGHDR and CDR2 is SFDVKD. V was cut by 6 bases and J by 5 bases, with 6 bases left in between. CDR3: CATSYMETQYF. In DNA, the CDR3 is TGTGCCACCAGTTACATGGAGACCCAGTACTTC.

This clone was seen only once. V gene TRBV5-4 combines with J gene TRBJ1-1, with a tentative D call TRBD1 (5 bases). Germline V gives CDR1 SGHNT, CDR2 YYREEE (reference sequence). The CDR3 contains 14 residues. V shed 0 bases and J shed 2 bases, with 8 bases lying between them. DNA of the CDR3: TGTGCCAGCAGCTTGGGGGGCGTAAACACTGAAGCTTTCTTT. Translation: CASSLGGVNTEAFF.

Details on this clone: Distinct nucleotide sequences in the sample also encode this CDR3. The chain recombines TRBV5-1 with TRBJ1-3; 11 bases align to TRBD1. Germline CDR1 and CDR2: SGHRS and YFSETQ. J lost 2 bases, V lost 1 base, and 2 bases had no gene match. The CDR3 consists of 16 residues. This CDR3 is CASSLTGQGAGNTIYF. The CDR3 nucleotides read TGCGCCAGCAGCTTGACGGGACAGGGGGCTGGAAACACCATATATTTT.

The chain joins TRBV14 to TRBJ2-4; D gene uncertain. There are 17 residues in the CDR3. Looked up from germline, CDR1 is SGHDN and CDR2 is FVKESK. V lost 6 bases to trimming and J lost 0 bases, with 18 bases between them. The CDR3 is CASRQYLRTIAKNIQYF. Written as DNA, the CDR3 is TGTGCCAGCAGACAATACCTCAGAACGATAGCCAAAAACATTCAGTACTTC.

V usage is TRBV20-1 and J usage is TRBJ2-3; tentative D call: TRBD1 (6 bases). The CDR3 spans 13 residues. Germline values: CDR1 DFQATT, CDR2 SNEGSKA (reference sequence). Trimming removed 3 bases at V and 0 bases at J, with 7 bases between. CDR3 sequence: CSASRGSTDTQYF. The CDR3 region has the DNA TGCAGTGCTAGTAGGGGGAGCACAGATACGCAGTATTTT.

CDR3 region: CASSPAGGYNEQFF. CDR3 coding DNA: TGTGCCAGCTCACCGGCGGGGGGGTACAATGAGCAGTTCTTC. The chain couples TRBV18 to TRBJ2-1; TRBD2 matches at 9 bases. Germline values: CDR1 KGHSH, CDR2 LQKENI. Trimming took 3 bases from V and 4 from J; bases not matched to a gene: 1. CDR3 size: 14 residues.

The CDR3 nucleotides read TGTGCCAGCAGCGCAGGGAAAAACAATCAGCCCCAGCATTTT. Its protein is CASSAGKNNQPQHF. The rearrangement links TRBV7-2 to TRBJ1-5, with D possibly being TRBD1 (5 bases). This CDR3 is built from 14 residues. CDR1 is SGHTA and CDR2 is FQGNSA in the germline V gene. V was clipped by 5 bases and J by 3 bases, with 11 bases between them.

The rearrangement joins TRBV21-1 to TRBJ2-7; TRBD2 is the table's D call, not checked against the DNA. TRBV21-1 is designated a pseudogene. The CDR3 spans 16 residues. CDR3 sequence reads: CASSKGGYHTKYEQYF. CDR3 in DNA: TGTGCCAGCAGCAAGGGAGGATATCACACCAAATACGAGCAGTACTTC.

The chain links TRBV5-3 to TRBJ1-5, with 10 bases identical to TRBD1. TRBV5-3 is labeled an ORF, and its function is uncertain. The junction had 6 bases not matched to a gene; V was cut back by 0 bases and J by 6 bases. The CDR3 runs to 16 residues. Here the CDR3 reads CARSLGRDRGFQPQHF. In nucleotides, the CDR3 is TGTGCCAGAAGCTTGGGTCGGGACAGGGGCTTTCAGCCCCAGCATTTT.